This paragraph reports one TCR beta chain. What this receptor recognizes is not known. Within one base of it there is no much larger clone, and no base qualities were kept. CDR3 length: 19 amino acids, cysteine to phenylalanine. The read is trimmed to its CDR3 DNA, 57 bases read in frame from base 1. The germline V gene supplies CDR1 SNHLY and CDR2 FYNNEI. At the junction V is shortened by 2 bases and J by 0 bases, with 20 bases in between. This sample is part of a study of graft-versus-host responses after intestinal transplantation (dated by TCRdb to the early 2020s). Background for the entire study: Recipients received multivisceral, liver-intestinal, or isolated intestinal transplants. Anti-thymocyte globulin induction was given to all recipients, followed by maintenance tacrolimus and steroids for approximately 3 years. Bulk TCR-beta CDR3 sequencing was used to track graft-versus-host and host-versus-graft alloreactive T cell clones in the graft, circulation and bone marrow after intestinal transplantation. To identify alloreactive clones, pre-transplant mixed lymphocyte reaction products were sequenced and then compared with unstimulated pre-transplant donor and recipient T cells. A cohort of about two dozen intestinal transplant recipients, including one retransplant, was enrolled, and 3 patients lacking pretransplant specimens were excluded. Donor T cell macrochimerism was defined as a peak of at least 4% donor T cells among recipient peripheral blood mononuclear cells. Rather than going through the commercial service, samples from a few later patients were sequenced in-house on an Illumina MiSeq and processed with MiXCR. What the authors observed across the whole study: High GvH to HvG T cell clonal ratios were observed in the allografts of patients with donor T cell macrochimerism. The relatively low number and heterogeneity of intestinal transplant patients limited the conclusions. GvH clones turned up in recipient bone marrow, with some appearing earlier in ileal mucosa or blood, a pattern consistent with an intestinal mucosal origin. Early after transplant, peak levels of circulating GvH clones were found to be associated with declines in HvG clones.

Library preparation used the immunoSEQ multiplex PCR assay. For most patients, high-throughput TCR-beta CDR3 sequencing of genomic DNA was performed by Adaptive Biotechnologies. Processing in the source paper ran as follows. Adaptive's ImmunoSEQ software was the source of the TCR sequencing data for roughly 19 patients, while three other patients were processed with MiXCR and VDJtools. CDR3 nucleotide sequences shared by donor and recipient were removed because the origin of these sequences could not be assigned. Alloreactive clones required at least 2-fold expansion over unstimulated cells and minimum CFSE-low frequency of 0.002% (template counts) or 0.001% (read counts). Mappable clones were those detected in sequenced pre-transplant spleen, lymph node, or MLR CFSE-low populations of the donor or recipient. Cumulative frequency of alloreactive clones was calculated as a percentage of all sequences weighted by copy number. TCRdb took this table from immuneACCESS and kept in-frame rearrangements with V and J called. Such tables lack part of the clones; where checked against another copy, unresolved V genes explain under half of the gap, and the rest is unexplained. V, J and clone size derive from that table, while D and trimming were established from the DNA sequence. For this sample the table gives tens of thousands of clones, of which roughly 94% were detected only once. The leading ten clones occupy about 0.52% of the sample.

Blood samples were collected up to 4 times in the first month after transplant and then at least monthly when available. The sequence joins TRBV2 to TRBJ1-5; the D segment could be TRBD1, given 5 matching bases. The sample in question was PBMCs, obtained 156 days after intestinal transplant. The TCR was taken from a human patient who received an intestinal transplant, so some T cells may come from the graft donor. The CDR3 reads CASSETGGLGDYSNQPQHF. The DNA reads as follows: TGTGCCAGCAGTGAAACCGGGGGTTTGGGCGATTATAGCAATCAGCCCCAGCATTTT.